The table lists the clone carrying this T cell receptor beta chain with a count of one. Its target is unknown. This sample was taken from a study of cytomegalovirus exposure and HLA in healthy donors. The primer mix had 60 Vbeta and 13 Jbeta primers. Sequencing was performed with immunoSEQ multiplex PCR; in TCRdb, only in-frame clones are kept and a portion is missing. Among about 100,000 clones listed, over 75% were seen once. Study-wide results and caveats: Accurate HLA-A and HLA-B prediction from TCR beta sequences was reported for most subjects. The only immune exposure information that was available was CMV serostatus. A missense variant in DCLRE1C was later tied to TCR beta V- and J-gene trimming.

Trimming took 2 bases from V and 3 from J; bases not matched to a gene: 15. This CDR3 is 20 amino acids long. Germline V lookup: CDR1 SGHVS, CDR2 FQNEAQ. Regarding donors, all were healthy bone marrow donors. Sample: PBMCs. This chain uses TRBV7-8 with TRBJ2-3, with 12 bases matching TRBD2. The TCR originated in a middle-aged man in good health and CMV-seropositive. CDR3 in amino acids: CASSLMGKLAGGPGTDTQYF. Here the CDR3 DNA reads TGTGCCAGCAGCTTAATGGGGAAGCTAGCGGGGGGGCCTGGGACAGATACGCAGTATTTT.